The 4 T cell receptor beta chains below were found in one sample sequenced in a study of shared clonotypes between healthy human individuals. Clones were read by immunoSEQ multiplex PCR, and TCRdb kept only the in-frame ones, dropping some. The profile shows around 2.5 million clones, 90% to 95% of them singletons. Sample: naive CD4+ T cells from PBMCs. Sample subset: CD45RA+ positively selected. These TCRs come from a man aged 18 to 29 in good health. Some clones in this sample may be carry-over from other donors' samples.

V usage is TRBV14 and J usage is TRBJ1-1; D is possibly TRBD1 (5 bases). In germline, CDR1 is SGHDN, CDR2 FVKESK. Trimming left V 1 base short and J 3 bases short, with 21 bases between. The CDR3 runs 18 residues. The CDR3 nucleotides are TGTGCCAGCAGCCAAGGCTTCGTCCACAGGACGCCCCACACTGAAGCTTTCTTT. Protein sequence: CASSQGFVHRTPHTEAFF.

The V call is TRBV9, the J call TRBJ2-7; 10 bases align to TRBD2. The CDR3 totals 14 residues. In germline, CDR1 is SGDLS, CDR2 YYNGEE. The V and J ends lost 3 bases and 3 bases, in that order; junction bases with no gene match: 3. The CDR3 DNA sequence: TGTGCCAGCAGCGGCCCTAGCGGGAGCTACGAGCAGTACTTC. This sequence encodes CASSGPSGSYEQYF.

This clone appeared a few times. The same CDR3 also results from other DNA sequences found in this sample. The chain joins TRBV28 to TRBJ2-1, with D possibly being TRBD2 (5 bases). With 8 bases removed from V and 0 bases from J, the gap between germline ends came to 5 bases. The V gene's germline CDR1 is MDHEN and CDR2 SYDVKM. The CDR3 contains 12 residues. The CDR3 region is CASGSSYNEQFF. The CDR3 nucleotides are TGTGCCAGCGGGAGCTCCTACAATGAGCAGTTCTTC.

This sequence joins TRBV28 and TRBJ2-2; 9 nucleotides agree with TRBD1. Germline V lookup: CDR1 MDHEN, CDR2 SYDVKM. The CDR3 loop spans 15 amino acids. J was trimmed by 3 bases and V by 6 bases; bases with no gene match: 5. CDR3 sequence: CASRTGTGYTGELFF. The CDR3 DNA reads as TGTGCCAGCAGGACCGGGACAGGGTACACCGGGGAGCTGTTTTTT.